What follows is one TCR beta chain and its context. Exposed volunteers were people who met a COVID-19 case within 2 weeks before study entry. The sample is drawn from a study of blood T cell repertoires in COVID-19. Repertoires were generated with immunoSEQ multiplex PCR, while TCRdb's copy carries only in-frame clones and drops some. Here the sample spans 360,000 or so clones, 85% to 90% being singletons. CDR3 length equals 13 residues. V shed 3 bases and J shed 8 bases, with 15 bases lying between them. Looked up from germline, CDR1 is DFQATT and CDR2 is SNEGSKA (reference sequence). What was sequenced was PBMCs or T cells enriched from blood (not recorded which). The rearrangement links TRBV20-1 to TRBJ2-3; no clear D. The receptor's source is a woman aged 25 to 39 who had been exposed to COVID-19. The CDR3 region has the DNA TGCAGTGCTAGTGGTGTATCTGTCGGTACGCAGTATTTT. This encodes CSASGVSVGTQYF.